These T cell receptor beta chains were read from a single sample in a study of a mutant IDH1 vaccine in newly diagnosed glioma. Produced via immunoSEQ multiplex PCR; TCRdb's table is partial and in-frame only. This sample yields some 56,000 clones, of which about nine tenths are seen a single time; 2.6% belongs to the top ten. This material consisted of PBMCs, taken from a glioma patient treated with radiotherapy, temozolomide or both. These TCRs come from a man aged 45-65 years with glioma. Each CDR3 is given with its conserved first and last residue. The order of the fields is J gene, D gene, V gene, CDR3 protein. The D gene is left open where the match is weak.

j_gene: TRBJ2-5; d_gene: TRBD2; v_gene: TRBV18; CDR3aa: CASSPSLRGGQETQYF
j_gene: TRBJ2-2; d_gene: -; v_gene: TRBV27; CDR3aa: CASSLPSGTANTGELFF
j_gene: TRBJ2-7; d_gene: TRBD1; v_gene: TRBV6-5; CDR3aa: CASRGQGAGEQYF
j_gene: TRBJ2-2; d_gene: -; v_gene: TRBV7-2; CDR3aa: CASTQLKGGAGELFF
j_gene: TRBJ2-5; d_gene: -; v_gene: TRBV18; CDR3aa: CASSPTVQETQYF
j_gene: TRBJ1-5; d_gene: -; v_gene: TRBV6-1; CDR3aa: CASKGREFFQPQHF
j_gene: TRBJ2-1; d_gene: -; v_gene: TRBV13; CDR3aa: CATNRVAYNEQFF
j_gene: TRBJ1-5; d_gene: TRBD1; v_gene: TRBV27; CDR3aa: CASRSPGQGNQPQHF
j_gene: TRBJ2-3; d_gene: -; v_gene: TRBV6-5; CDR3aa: CASGSGTERNTQYF
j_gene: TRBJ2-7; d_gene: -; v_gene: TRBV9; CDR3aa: CASSVGLGTGYEQYF
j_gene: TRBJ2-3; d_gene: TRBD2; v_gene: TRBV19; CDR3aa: CASRGILGLAEATDTQYF
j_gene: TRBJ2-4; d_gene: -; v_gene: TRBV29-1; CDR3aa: CSAAPGFLDIQYF
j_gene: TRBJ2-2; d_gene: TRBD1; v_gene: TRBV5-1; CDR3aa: CASSERTGRTGELFF
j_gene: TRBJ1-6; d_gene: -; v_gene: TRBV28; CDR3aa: CASSLNTWGNSPLHF
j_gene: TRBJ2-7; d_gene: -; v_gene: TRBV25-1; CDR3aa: CASSELRIPYEQYF
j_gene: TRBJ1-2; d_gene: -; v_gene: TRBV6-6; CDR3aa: CASRSGTASRDGYTF
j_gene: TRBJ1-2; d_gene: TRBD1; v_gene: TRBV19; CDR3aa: CASSTEAQGQNGYTF
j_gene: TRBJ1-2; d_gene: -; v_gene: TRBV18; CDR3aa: CASSPPPNSLYGYTF
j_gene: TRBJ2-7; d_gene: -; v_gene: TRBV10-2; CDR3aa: CASSESGTSSYEQYF
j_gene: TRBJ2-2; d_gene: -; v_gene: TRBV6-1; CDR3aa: CASRSTGAGELFF
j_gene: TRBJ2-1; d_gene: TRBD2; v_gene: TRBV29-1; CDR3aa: CSVEWGSGRAYNEQFF
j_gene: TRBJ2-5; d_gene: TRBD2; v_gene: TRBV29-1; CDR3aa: CSAATSGGQTQYF
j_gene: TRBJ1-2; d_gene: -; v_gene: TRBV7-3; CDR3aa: CASSLTGRGAPNGYTF
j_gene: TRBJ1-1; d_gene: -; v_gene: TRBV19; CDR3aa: CASSGRVEAFF
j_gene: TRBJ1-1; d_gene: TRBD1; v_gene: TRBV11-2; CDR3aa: CASSPRQGASTEAFF
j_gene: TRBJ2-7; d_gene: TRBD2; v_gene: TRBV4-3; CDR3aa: CASSQEEAGAAYEQYF
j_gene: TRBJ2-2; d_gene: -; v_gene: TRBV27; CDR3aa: CASGVRTDGAGELFF